The 27 T cell receptor beta chains listed next were all sequenced from one sample in a study of PD-L1 blockade in urothelial cancer (dated by TCRdb to 2016 to 2017). The intended sense of this specimen's time point label: peripheral blood 6 weeks after treatment start. The library was built by means of the immunoSEQ multiplex PCR assay. TCRdb carries this immuneACCESS record with in-frame sequences only. Its versions omit some clonotypes, under half of them owing to an unresolved V gene in the studies checked, with the rest unexplained. The table for this sample lists around 46,000 clones; around 80% of them were counted only once. The top ten clonotypes cover 13% of the sample. The material was PBMCs, obtained around atezolizumab (anti-PD-L1) treatment. The receptors here all came from a man between 60 and 75 years old with urothelial cancer.

V is TRBV27 and J is TRBJ2-2; D perhaps matches TRBD1 (6 bases). Germline V gene sequence: CDR1 MNHEY, CDR2 SMNVEV (reference sequence). Trimming cost V 6 bases and J 4 bases, with 9 bases left between them. CDR3 size: 13 residues. CDR3 sequence (DNA): TGTGCCAGCAGGTGGGGGCCCACCGGGGAGCTGTTTTTT. Its translation is CASRWGPTGELFF.

This chain connects TRBV15 to TRBJ1-5; 10 nucleotides align to TRBD1. This CDR3 contains 15 residues. Germline loops: CDR1 LNHNV, CDR2 YYDKDF (reference sequence). V dropped 4 bases and J dropped 4; count of bases not matched to a gene: 4. CDR3 in DNA: TGTGCCACCAGCACCCGGGGACAGGGGAATCAGCCCCAGCATTTT. Protein: CATSTRGQGNQPQHF.

This clone was counted a few times. CDR3 residues: CATSSLAGDSYNEQFF. In nucleotides, the CDR3 is TGTGCCACCAGCAGTCTAGCGGGTGATTCCTACAATGAGCAGTTCTTC. This sequence joins TRBV15 and TRBJ2-1; 8 nucleotides line up with TRBD2. The V gene end was trimmed by 3 bases and the J gene end by 1 base; junction bases not matched to a gene: 5. CDR1 LNHNV and CDR2 YYDKDF come from the germline V gene (reference sequence). The CDR3 loop spans 16 amino acids. Complete variable domain (other parts from reference TRBV15 and TRBJ2-1): DAMVIQNPRYQVTQFGKPVTLSCSQTLNHNVMYWYQQKSSQAPKLLFHYYDKDFNNEADTPDNFQSRRPNTSFCFLDIRSPGLGDTAMYLCATSSLAGDSYNEQFFGPGTRLTVL.

The chain is built from TRBV18 and TRBJ2-7; D possibly corresponds to TRBD1 (5 bases). Germline CDR1 reads KGHSH; CDR2 reads LQKENI. The CDR3 is made up of 13 amino acids. V lost 1 base and J 1 base, leaving 5 bases between the germline ends. In DNA form, the CDR3 reads TGTGCCAGCTCACCACAGGGGTCCTACGAGCAGTACTTC. It specifies CASSPQGSYEQYF. Variable domain in full (rest from reference TRBV18 and TRBJ2-7): NAGVMQNPRHLVRRRGQEARLRCSPMKGHSHVYWYRQLPEEGLKFMVYLQKENIIDESGMPKERFSAEFPKEGPSILRIQQVVRGDSAAYFCASSPQGSYEQYFGPGTRLTVT.

This clone has a count of ten or more. CDR3 coding DNA: TGTGCCAGCAGCTTAGCTGCAGGCTCCGAGCAGTACTTC. Translated: CASSLAAGSEQYF. This sequence joins TRBV11-2 and TRBJ2-7; D unresolved. V lost 1 base and J 6 bases, leaving 10 bases between the germline ends. This CDR3 is 13 amino acids long. The germline gives CDR1 SGHAT, CDR2 FQNNGV.

This clone was seen once. The chain is built from TRBV5-1 and TRBJ2-2; TRBD2 matches at 10 bases. Germline loops: CDR1 SGHRS, CDR2 YFSETQ. The CDR3 runs to 18 residues. V lost 0 bases, J lost 3 bases, and 8 bases stayed unmatched. CDR3 bases: TGCGCCAGCAGCTTGGTCCCCCAGCGGGAGGGGTACACCGGGGAGCTGTTTTTT. Its translation is CASSLVPQREGYTGELFF.

V and J are TRBV19 and TRBJ2-1; 7 bases map to TRBD2. The V and J ends lost 1 base and 6 bases, in that order; junction bases with no gene match: 6. CDR1 LNHDA and CDR2 SQIVND come from the germline V gene (reference sequence). The CDR3 extends over 15 amino acids. The CDR3 DNA sequence: TGTGCCAGTAGTATAGGCGGGAGTTTGGGCAATGAGCAGTTCTTC. Its translation is CASSIGGSLGNEQFF.

The V call is TRBV5-5, the J call TRBJ2-5; 7 bases line up with TRBD1. The CDR3 is 13 residues long. With V trimmed by 5 bases and J by 7 bases, 8 bases remained unmatched. Germline CDR1 SGHKS, CDR2 YYEKEE (reference sequence). CDR3 coding DNA: TGTGCCAGCAGTTACACAACAGGGGCGACCCAGTACTTC. Translating gives CASSYTTGATQYF. Full variable domain (missing parts from reference TRBV5-5 and TRBJ2-5): DAGVTQSPTHLIKTRGQQVTLRCSPISGHKSVSWYQQVLGQGPQFIFQYYEKEERGRGNFPDRFSARQFPNYSSELNVNALLLGDSALYLCASSYTTGATQYFGPGTRLLVL.

V is TRBV29-1 and J is TRBJ1-2; D may be TRBD1 (5 bases). The CDR3 is made up of 13 amino acids. V was shortened by 3 bases and J by 2 bases, with 10 bases between the two germline ends. Germline V lookup: CDR1 SQVTM, CDR2 ANQGSEA. CDR3 region: CSVDLGQNYGYTF. DNA for the CDR3: TGCAGCGTTGATTTGGGGCAGAACTATGGCTACACCTTC.

The chain links TRBV28 to TRBJ2-7; 13 bases fit TRBD2. With V trimmed by 4 bases and J by 1 base, 10 bases remained unmatched. The CDR3 runs 18 residues. CDR1 and CDR2 from the germline V gene are MDHEN and SYDVKM. Written as DNA, the CDR3 is TGTGCCAGCAGTTCCTCGGGACTAGCGGGATATTGGTCCTACGAGCAGTACTTC. It specifies CASSSSGLAGYWSYEQYF.

The rearrangement links TRBV6-1 to TRBJ1-4, with 7 bases that match TRBD1. Losses at the gene ends were 1 base for V and 5 bases for J; bases not matched to a gene: 4. The germline gives CDR1 MNHNS, CDR2 SASEGT. The CDR3 contains 15 residues. The CDR3 sequence: CASSEGTGWNEKLFF. The CDR3 nucleotides are TGTGCCAGCAGTGAAGGGACAGGATGGAATGAAAAACTGTTTTTT.

This rearrangement joins TRBV19 to TRBJ2-1; D is possibly TRBD1 (6 bases). The CDR3 extends over 15 amino acids. Trimming stripped 7 bases from V and 4 bases from J, with 17 bases between. The germline V gene encodes CDR1 LNHDA and CDR2 SQIVND (reference sequence). The CDR3 loop reads CASTPPRGLYNEQFF. DNA for the CDR3: TGTGCCAGTACCCCACCCAGGGGTCTGTACAATGAGCAGTTCTTC.

The chain employs TRBV27 and TRBJ2-2, with 10 bases identical to TRBD2. Germline-derived CDR1 and CDR2 are MNHEY and SMNVEV (reference sequence). J lost 4 bases, V lost 1 base, and 3 bases had no gene match. The CDR3 covers 16 residues. The CDR3 loop is CASSLFPSGSTGELFF. The CDR3 DNA follows: TGTGCCAGCAGTTTATTCCCTAGCGGGAGCACCGGGGAGCTGTTTTTT.

The chain is built from TRBV5-1 and TRBJ2-2; 7 bases fit TRBD1. With V trimmed by 4 bases and J by 2 bases, 8 bases remained unmatched. Germline V gene sequence: CDR1 SGHRS, CDR2 YFSETQ. This CDR3 spans 16 amino acids. CDR3 nucleotides: TGCGCCAGCAGCCCCTGGACAGGAGCTAACACCGGGGAGCTGTTTTTT. Translating it yields CASSPWTGANTGELFF. Full variable domain (outside the CDR3, taken from reference TRBV5-1 and TRBJ2-2): KAGVTQTPRYLIKTRGQQVTLSCSPISGHRSVSWYQQTPGQGLQFLFEYFSETQRNKGNFPGRFSGRQFSNSRSEMNVSTLELGDSALYLCASSPWTGANTGELFFGEGSRLTVL.

The chain recombines TRBV28 with TRBJ2-6, with TRBD1 as a possible D gene (6 bases). Germline lookup yields CDR1 MDHEN and CDR2 SYDVKM. V lost 5 bases to trimming and J lost 4 bases, with 12 bases between them. There are 15 residues in the CDR3. The CDR3 DNA follows: TGTGCCAGCAGTCCGACAGGCCTCGGGGCCAACGTCCTGACTTTC. Protein sequence: CASSPTGLGANVLTF.

V and J are TRBV4-2 and TRBJ2-2; TRBD1 matches at 7 bases. The germline V gene encodes CDR1 LGHNA and CDR2 YNFKEQ. Unmatched junction bases numbered 6, after V lost 2 bases and J lost 3 bases. The CDR3 runs 16 residues. CDR3: CASSQRYRGDTGELFF. The CDR3 coding sequence is TGTGCCAGCAGCCAACGGTACAGGGGTGACACCGGGGAGCTGTTTTTT.

The V call is TRBV5-1, the J call TRBJ1-1, with TRBD1 matching 11 bases. There are 19 residues in the CDR3. Germline V gene data show CDR1 as SGHRS and CDR2 as YFSETQ. Losses at the gene ends were 0 bases for V and 4 bases for J; bases not matched to a gene: 14. The CDR3: CASSLGLEVGQGAFTEAFF. The CDR3 DNA sequence: TGCGCCAGCAGCTTGGGGCTTGAGGTAGGACAGGGGGCGTTCACTGAAGCTTTCTTT.

The chain has TRBV30 and TRBJ1-2; D perhaps matches TRBD1 (5 bases). The CDR3 sequence is 14 residues long. V shed 0 bases and J shed 8 bases, with 16 bases lying between them. Germline CDR1 reads GTSNPN; CDR2 reads SVGIG (reference sequence). The CDR3 sequence: CAWSVWRGTTGYTF. CDR3 in DNA: TGTGCCTGGAGTGTTTGGAGGGGAACCACCGGCTACACCTTC. The full variable domain, its missing parts supplied by reference TRBV30 and TRBJ1-2, is SQTIHQWPATLVQPVGSPLSLECTVEGTSNPNLYWYRQAAGRGLQLLFYSVGIGQISSEVPQNLSASRPQDRQFILSSKKLLLSDSGFYLCAWSVWRGTTGYTFGSGTRLTVV.

The chain has TRBV7-2 and TRBJ2-7, with 7 bases that match TRBD1. In germline, CDR1 is SGHTA, CDR2 FQGNSA. Trimming cost V 1 base and J 3 bases; bases outside gene matches: 3. The CDR3 spans 14 residues. CDR3 sequence reads: CASSLGGQVYEQYF. The CDR3 nucleotides are TGTGCCAGCAGCTTAGGTGGACAGGTCTACGAGCAGTACTTC.

The genes are TRBV6-5 and TRBJ2-1; D is perhaps TRBD2 (6 bases). V lost 2 bases and J lost 10, with 6 bases in between. The germline gives CDR1 MNHEY, CDR2 SVGAGI. This CDR3 has 11 residues. The CDR3 loop reads CASSYGREQFF. CDR3 DNA sequence: TGTGCCAGCAGTTACGGGAGGGAGCAGTTCTTC.

This clone was seen a handful of times. The CDR3 DNA reads TGCAGCGTTCCGGGGACAGCAGAAGAGACCCAGTACTTC. This encodes CSVPGTAEETQYF. The V call is TRBV29-1, the J call TRBJ2-5; 7 bases line up with TRBD1. V gave up 5 bases and J gave up 3 bases; unmatched junction bases: 6. The CDR3 spans 13 residues. The germline CDR1 and CDR2 sequences are SQVTM and ANQGSEA.

The chain combines TRBV30 with TRBJ1-5; perhaps TRBD1 as D (5 bases). V was cut by 2 bases and J by 4 bases, with 12 bases left in between. Germline-derived CDR1 and CDR2 are GTSNPN and SVGIG (reference sequence). The CDR3 spans 14 residues. CDR3 DNA sequence: TGTGCCTGGAGTATGGCAGGGCCAAATCAGCCCCAGCATTTT. Amino acids: CAWSMAGPNQPQHF.

The chain links TRBV15 to TRBJ2-1; a possible D gene is TRBD1 (6 bases). The germline gives CDR1 LNHNV, CDR2 YYDKDF (reference sequence). The CDR3 is 20 residues long. Trimming pared 1 base from V and 0 bases from J, leaving 22 bases between. CDR3 nucleotides: TGTGCCACCAGCAGAGGCCGTCGAATTAGGACAGCAAGCTCCTACAATGAGCAGTTCTTC. It translates to CATSRGRRIRTASSYNEQFF.

The chain joins TRBV7-8 to TRBJ1-2, with TRBD1 matching over 8 bases. CDR3 length: 13 residues. Unmatched junction bases numbered 6, after V lost 5 bases and J lost 7 bases. Germline CDR1 SGHVS, CDR2 FQNEAQ. The DNA for the CDR3 is TGTGCCAGCAGCACCGGGACAGGACGTGGCTACACCTTC. It is translated as CASSTGTGRGYTF.

This clone was recorded only once. This chain links TRBV4-3 with TRBJ2-7, with 13 nucleotides matching TRBD2. This CDR3 has 17 amino acids. V was pared by 3 bases and J by 0 bases, with 5 bases of the junction left unmatched. Germline loops: CDR1 LGHNA, CDR2 YSLEER. The CDR3 sequence is CASSHGTSGTFSYEQYF. The CDR3 region has the DNA TGCGCCAGCAGCCATGGGACTAGCGGGACCTTCTCCTACGAGCAGTACTTC.

CDR3 bases: TGTGCCAGCAGCAGGACTAGCGGGGGGGCAGAGACCCAGTACTTC. This gives the protein CASSRTSGGAETQYF. The rearrangement uses TRBV5-4 and TRBJ2-5; TRBD2 aligns across 15 bases. Germline V CDR1 and CDR2: SGHNT, YYREEE (reference sequence). CDR3 length equals 15 residues. The V gene end was trimmed by 4 bases and the J gene end by 4 bases; junction bases not matched to a gene: 2.

The gene calls are TRBV2 and TRBJ2-1; 7 nucleotides line up with TRBD1. Germline V gene sequence: CDR1 SNHLY, CDR2 FYNNEI. Germline trimming cut 6 bases from V and 13 bases from J; bases unmatched to any gene: 9. The CDR3 runs to 12 residues. In nucleotides, the CDR3 is TGTGCCAGCAGCCTCGGGACAGACCGTCAGTTCTTC. This codes for CASSLGTDRQFF.